These 21 T cell receptor beta chains share one sample of origin, sequenced in a study of OX40 agonist ivuxolimab in advanced cancers. Profiling relied on immunoSEQ multiplex PCR, and the TCRdb table lists in-frame clones only, not all of them. This repertoire shows more than 100,000 clones, 93% found once; its top ten account for approximately 0.15%. This material consisted of CD4+ or CD8+ T cells sorted from blood, taken in a trial of the OX40 agonist ivuxolimab. The source is an adult with an advanced solid tumor such as melanoma, head and neck, liver or kidney cancer.

The CDR3: CASSRGDRGYTEAFF. The CDR3 DNA sequence: TGTGCCAGCAGTAGGGGGGACAGAGGGTACACTGAAGCTTTCTTT. The chain links TRBV6-6 to TRBJ1-1; 7 positions match TRBD1. Germline values: CDR1 MNHNY, CDR2 SVGAGI (reference sequence). This CDR3 is built from 15 residues. V dropped 5 bases and J dropped 3; count of bases not matched to a gene: 9.

The chain employs TRBV10-1 and TRBJ1-2; no definite D call. Germline CDR1 and CDR2: WNHNN and SYGVQD (reference sequence). V dropped 9 bases and J dropped 2 bases, with 16 bases sitting between them. The CDR3 loop spans 14 amino acids. The CDR3 here is CASLDGVTNYGYTF. DNA of the CDR3: TGCGCCAGTCTCGACGGCGTTACCAACTATGGCTACACCTTC.

The count of this clone is one. The V and J genes are TRBV5-5 and TRBJ1-1, with D possibly TRBD1 on 5 matching bases. Between the trimmed V and J ends, which lost 3 bases and 4 bases, there was a span of 16 bases. This CDR3 is built from 15 residues. The V gene's germline CDR1 is SGHKS and CDR2 YYEKEE (reference sequence). The CDR3 nucleotides are TGTGCCAGCAGCTGGACCGCAAGGGGCGGCACTGAAGCTTTCTTT. Its translation: CASSWTARGGTEAFF.

J is TRBJ2-2 and V is TRBV6-5, with D maybe TRBD1 (6 bases). Germline values: CDR1 MNHEY, CDR2 SVGAGI. The CDR3 has 14 residues. V was shortened by 9 bases and J by 3 bases, with 14 bases between the two germline ends. In DNA form, the CDR3 reads TGTGCCAGTTCCATCAGGGGTTACACCGGGGAGCTGTTTTTT. This gives the protein CASSIRGYTGELFF.

This chain uses TRBV18 with TRBJ2-5, with 9 bases matching TRBD1. The germline V gene has CDR1 KGHSH and CDR2 LQKENI. The CDR3 is 14 amino acids. J lost 4 bases, V lost 5 bases, and 5 bases had no gene match. The CDR3 nucleotides read TGTGCCAGCTCAGAGGGACAGGGAGGAGAGACCCAGTACTTC. Its protein product is CASSEGQGGETQYF. Variable domain in full (rest from reference TRBV18 and TRBJ2-5): NAGVMQNPRHLVRRRGQEARLRCSPMKGHSHVYWYRQLPEEGLKFMVYLQKENIIDESGMPKERFSAEFPKEGPSILRIQQVVRGDSAAYFCASSEGQGGETQYFGPGTRLLVL.

The CDR3 sequence is CASSPPGRYDTGELFF. The CDR3 region has the DNA TGTGCCAGCTCACCACCGGGCCGGTATGACACCGGGGAGCTGTTTTTT. The chain is built from TRBV18 and TRBJ2-2; D gene ambiguous. Germline V CDR1 and CDR2: KGHSH, LQKENI. CDR3 length: 16 residues. Trimming took off 0 bases at V and 3 bases at J, with 11 bases between the two ends.

The chain couples TRBV2 to TRBJ2-3, with 9 bases fitting TRBD2. The CDR3 loop spans 15 amino acids. V gave up 4 bases and J gave up 6 bases; unmatched junction bases: 8. In germline, CDR1 is SNHLY, CDR2 FYNNEI. CDR3 protein: CASSGAGGRSDTQYF. CDR3 nucleotides: TGTGCCAGCAGTGGAGCGGGAGGTCGGTCGGATACGCAGTATTTT.

The chain joins TRBV28 to TRBJ1-5; 10 nucleotides align to TRBD1. The ends lost 6 bases at V and 7 bases at J; junction bases unmatched: 9. The CDR3 contains 15 residues. CDR1 MDHEN and CDR2 SYDVKM come from the germline V gene. Written as DNA, the CDR3 is TGTGCCAGCAGACCGGGACAGGGGATCGGACAGCCCCAGCATTTT. This sequence encodes CASRPGQGIGQPQHF.

This clone showed up just once. This chain connects TRBV7-3 to TRBJ1-1, with 8 bases identical to TRBD1. The germline gives CDR1 SGHTA, CDR2 FQGTGA. J was trimmed by 5 bases and V by 1 base; bases with no gene match: 6. This CDR3 has 15 amino acids. CDR3 loop: CASSLSTGGVTEAFF. In DNA form, the CDR3 reads TGTGCCAGCAGCTTAAGCACAGGGGGTGTGACTGAAGCTTTCTTT.

The chain combines TRBV7-8 with TRBJ1-2; TRBD1 agrees at 8 bases. Per germline, CDR1 SGHVS and CDR2 FQNEAQ. This CDR3 is built from 15 residues. V shed 4 bases, J shed 5 bases, and the junction held 9 bases outside the gene matches. The chain's CDR3 is CASSSTGGLVYGYTF. The CDR3 nucleotides are TGTGCCAGCAGCTCCACAGGGGGATTAGTGTATGGCTACACCTTC.

This rearrangement joins TRBV6-1 to TRBJ1-1; D call uncertain. The CDR3 runs 12 residues. Germline V gene sequence: CDR1 MNHNS, CDR2 SASEGT. Trimming shortened V by 5 bases and J by 7 bases, and 11 bases separated the two germline ends. CDR3 protein: CASSLRTGEAFF. DNA of the CDR3: TGTGCCAGCAGTTTAAGGACGGGTGAAGCTTTCTTT.

The rearrangement uses TRBV19 and TRBJ2-3; no firm D call. CDR1 is LNHDA, CDR2 SQIVND, per germline (reference sequence). This CDR3 comprises 13 residues. V gave up 7 bases and J gave up 4 bases, with 12 bases separating them. CDR3 sequence reads: CASTHVGSDTQYF. The CDR3 DNA sequence: TGTGCCAGTACCCATGTGGGCTCAGATACGCAGTATTTT.

The chain joins TRBV5-1 to TRBJ1-1; 11 nucleotides align to TRBD1. This CDR3 has 15 residues. CDR1 and CDR2 (germline): SGHRS, YFSETQ. The J segment lost 2 bases and the V segment lost 4 bases, leaving 4 bases of the junction unmatched. CDR3 in DNA: TGCGCCAGCAGCCAAAGGACAGGGGGCAACACTGAAGCTTTCTTT. Its protein is CASSQRTGGNTEAFF.

The chain links TRBV7-2 to TRBJ2-4, with D tentatively TRBD1 (6 bases). The germline V and J ends were trimmed by 5 bases and 5 bases, with 16 bases remaining between them. Germline loops: CDR1 SGHTA, CDR2 FQGNSA. The CDR3 loop spans 15 amino acids. CDR3 loop: CASSQGQGWENIQYF. For the CDR3, the DNA is TGTGCCAGCAGCCAGGGACAAGGGTGGGAAAACATTCAGTACTTC.

This clone was observed a handful of times. The V and J genes are TRBV14 and TRBJ1-6; 9 bases fit TRBD1. Germline V gene lookup returns CDR1 SGHDN and CDR2 FVKESK. The V segment lost 3 bases and the J segment 7 bases; nucleotides outside the gene matches: 7. The CDR3 totals 16 residues. The CDR3 is CASSHPAGTGNSPLHF. CDR3 DNA: TGTGCCAGCAGCCATCCCGCCGGGACAGGGAATTCACCCCTCCACTTT.

The V gene is TRBV15, the J gene TRBJ2-2; D is unclear. The CDR3 runs 17 residues. CDR1 LNHNV and CDR2 YYDKDF come from the germline V gene (reference sequence). The V gene lost 0 bases and the J gene lost 2 bases, with 13 bases spanning the gap. The CDR3 here is CATSRDRSNTNTGELFF. The DNA of the CDR3 is TGTGCCACCAGCAGAGATCGGTCAAACACCAACACCGGGGAGCTGTTTTTT.

The chain links TRBV7-2 to TRBJ1-6, with 8 bases lining up with TRBD1. In germline, CDR1 is SGHTA, CDR2 FQGNSA. Trimming at V came to 1 base and at J to 6 bases, leaving 2 bases not matched to a gene. The CDR3 is made up of 15 amino acids. CDR3 DNA: TGTGCCAGCAGCTTAGGGACAGGGACTAATTCACCCCTCCACTTT. Translation: CASSLGTGTNSPLHF.

The chain joins TRBV28 to TRBJ1-2; D is unresolved. The V end was cut by 6 bases, the J end by 0 bases, with 14 bases between. Germline CDR1 is MDHEN and CDR2 is SYDVKM. CDR3 length equals 15 residues. The CDR3 DNA follows: TGTGCCAGCAGCTTAATACCCCCCTCTAACTATGGCTACACCTTC. Its protein is CASSLIPPSNYGYTF.

The CDR3 coding sequence is TGTGCCAGCAGTTACTCGGGACAGGGGAATAATTCACCCCTCCACTTT. This codes for CASSYSGQGNNSPLHF. The gene calls are TRBV6-6 and TRBJ1-6; TRBD1 aligns across 10 bases. Per the germline V gene, CDR1 is MNHNY and CDR2 is SVGAGI (reference sequence). After removal of 0 bases from V and 5 bases from J, the junction contained 1 base not matched to a gene. This CDR3 contains 16 residues.

This rearrangement joins TRBV6-5 to TRBJ2-7; no firm D call. Trimming took 6 bases from V and 4 from J, leaving 16 bases between them. The CDR3 has 14 residues. From germline, CDR1 is MNHEY and CDR2 SVGAGI. The CDR3 nucleotides read TGTGCCAGCAGCAACGGGCACCGCGCTTACGAGCAGTACTTC. Amino acids: CASSNGHRAYEQYF.

This chain joins TRBV10-1 and TRBJ1-1, with 7 bases that match TRBD1. The CDR3 length is 14 residues. Looked up from germline, CDR1 is WNHNN and CDR2 is SYGVQD (reference sequence). The V and J ends lost 7 bases and 0 bases, in that order; junction bases with no gene match: 5. The CDR3 DNA follows: TGCGCCAGCATTCAGGGGGGGATGAACACTGAAGCTTTCTTT. Protein sequence: CASIQGGMNTEAFF.